The clone carrying this TCR beta chain has only one observation. Its antigen remains unknown. This record belongs to a study of shared clonotypes between healthy human individuals. About the research overall: Used for every donor were three CD4 naive, three CD4 memory, two CD8 naive and one CD8 memory plate. Study-wide findings and caveats: The study found about 5% of naive CD4 clonotypes shared across four donors.

Splitting of CD4+ cells produced CD45RA+ naive and CD45RA-negative memory subsets. Method: immunoSEQ multiplex PCR; TCRdb's copy keeps in-frame clones and lacks some. The table has some 1.4 million clones, approximately 97% seen once. V lost 0 bases and J 4 bases, leaving 15 bases between the germline ends. Germline CDR1 is SGHNT and CDR2 is YYREEE (reference sequence). This CDR3 contains 16 residues. V usage is TRBV5-4 and J usage is TRBJ2-3, with TRBD2 as a possible D gene (6 bases). The sequence was collected from a man aged 25-40 years in good health. The sequenced sample was naive CD4+ T cells sorted from blood. The sample's subset: CD45RA+ positively selected. CDR3 sequence reads: CASSLGIGRIADTQYF. The CDR3 DNA reads as TGTGCCAGCAGCTTGGGGATCGGGAGAATAGCAGATACGCAGTATTTT.